The 5 T cell receptor beta chains below all came from one sample that was sequenced in a study of graft-versus-host responses after intestinal transplantation. No antigen is known for these receptors. The protocol was immunoSEQ multiplex PCR, while the TCRdb copy is restricted to in-frame clones and leaves out a portion. The data hold around 100,000 clones, with roughly 93% observed a single time. Specimen: unstimulated CD8+ T cells sorted from spleen or lymph node cells, collected before intestinal transplant. These receptors were collected from a human donor who received an intestinal transplant.

The genes are TRBV5-1 and TRBJ2-2, with 9 bases matching TRBD1. Germline-derived CDR1 and CDR2 are SGHRS and YFSETQ. V lost 4 bases and J lost 6; bases outside the gene matches: 10. This CDR3 is 16 amino acids long. CDR3 protein: CASSADPGQGAGELFF. CDR3 in DNA: TGCGCCAGCAGCGCCGATCCGGGACAGGGTGCCGGGGAGCTGTTTTTT. Together with reference TRBV5-1 and TRBJ2-2, the CDR3 gives the full variable domain: KAGVTQTPRYLIKTRGQQVTLSCSPISGHRSVSWYQQTPGQGLQFLFEYFSETQRNKGNFPGRFSGRQFSNSRSEMNVSTLELGDSALYLCASSADPGQGAGELFFGEGSRLTVL.

The chain employs TRBV10-2 and TRBJ1-1, with 8 bases fitting TRBD1. Looked up from germline, CDR1 is WSHSY and CDR2 is SAAADI. The length of the CDR3 is 14 residues. J lost 0 bases, V lost 7 bases, and 4 bases had no gene match. The CDR3 DNA sequence: TGCGCCAGCATGGACAGGGCACTGAACACTGAAGCTTTCTTT. It yields the protein CASMDRALNTEAFF.

The genes are TRBV19 and TRBJ1-4, with 7 bases that match TRBD1. Trimming removed 7 bases from V and 8 bases from J; junction bases left unmatched: 7. The CDR3 spans 13 residues. Germline loops: CDR1 LNHDA, CDR2 SQIVND (reference sequence). As DNA, the CDR3 is TGTGCCAGTATAGGGGGCGGGGGGGAAAAACTGTTTTTT. Amino acid sequence: CASIGGGGEKLFF.

The chain uses TRBV13 and TRBJ1-1; no definite D call. Germline loops: CDR1 PRHDT, CDR2 FYEKMQ (reference sequence). The CDR3 runs 14 residues. Trimming shortened V by 3 bases and J by 0 bases, and 8 bases separated the two germline ends. The CDR3 sequence is CASSLDVLNTEAFF. CDR3 DNA: TGTGCCAGCAGCTTGGACGTCTTGAACACTGAAGCTTTCTTT.

The rearrangement uses TRBV2 and TRBJ1-4; possible D gene TRBD1, 5 bases. Germline V lookup: CDR1 SNHLY, CDR2 FYNNEI. The CDR3 sequence is 15 residues long. Trimming left V 8 bases short and J 3 bases short, with 16 bases between. CDR3 in DNA: TGTGCCAGCGAGGCGAGGGGCCAATCTAATGAAAAACTGTTTTTT. Its protein product is CASEARGQSNEKLFF.